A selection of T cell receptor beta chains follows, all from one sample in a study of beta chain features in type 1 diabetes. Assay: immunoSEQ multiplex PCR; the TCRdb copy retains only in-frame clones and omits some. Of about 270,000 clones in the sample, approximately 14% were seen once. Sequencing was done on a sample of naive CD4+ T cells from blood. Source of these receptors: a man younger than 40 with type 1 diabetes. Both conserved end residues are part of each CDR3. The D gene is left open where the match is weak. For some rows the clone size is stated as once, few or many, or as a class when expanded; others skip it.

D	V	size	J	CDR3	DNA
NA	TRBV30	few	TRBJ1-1	CAWSRVMNTEAFF	TGTGCCTGGAGCAGGGTCATGAACACTGAAGCTTTCTTT
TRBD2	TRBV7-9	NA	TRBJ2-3	CASSASTSGGTDTQYF	TGTGCCAGCAGCGCCTCGACTAGCGGTGGCACAGATACGCAGTATTTT
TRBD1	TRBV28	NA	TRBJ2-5	CASSYRDRETQYF	TGTGCCAGCAGTTACCGGGACAGGGAGACCCAGTACTTC
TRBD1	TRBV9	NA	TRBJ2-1	CASSYMTGGSAVEQFF	TGTGCCAGCAGCTACATGACAGGGGGAAGTGCGGTTGAGCAGTTCTTC
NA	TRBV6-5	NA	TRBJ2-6	CASSYDQGSNVLTF	TGTGCCAGCAGTTACGATCAGGGTTCCAACGTCCTGACTTTC
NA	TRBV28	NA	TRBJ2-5	CASSVTGSETQYF	TGTGCCAGCAGTGTTACAGGGTCAGAGACCCAGTACTTC
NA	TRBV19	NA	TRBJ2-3	CASREWERTDTQYF	TGTGCCAGTCGAGAGTGGGAGCGCACAGATACGCAGTATTTT
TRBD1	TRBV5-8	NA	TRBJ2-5	CASSSPGQQETQYF	TGTGCCAGCAGCTCGCCGGGACAGCAAGAGACCCAGTACTTC
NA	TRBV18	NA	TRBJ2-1	CASSPPVRYNEQFF	TGTGCCAGCTCTCCTCCGGTTCGCTACAATGAGCAGTTCTTC
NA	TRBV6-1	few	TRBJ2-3	CASRTGTILADTQYF	TGTGCCAGCAGAACCGGGACAATACTTGCAGATACGCAGTATTTT
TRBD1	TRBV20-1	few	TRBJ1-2	CRTGTDYGYTF	TGCAGGACAGGGACGGACTATGGCTACACCTTC
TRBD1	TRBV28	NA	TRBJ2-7	CASQGANEQYF	TGTGCCTCCCAGGGGGCAAACGAGCAGTACTTC
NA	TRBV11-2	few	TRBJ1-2	CASSPRGVSYGYTF	TGTGCCAGCAGTCCCCGGGGGGTTAGCTATGGCTACACCTTC
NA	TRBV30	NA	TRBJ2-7	CAWSGVYEQYF	TGTGCCTGGAGCGGGGTGTACGAGCAGTACTTC
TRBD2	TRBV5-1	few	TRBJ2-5	CASSFGASGEETQYF	TGCGCCAGCAGCTTCGGGGCTAGCGGGGAAGAGACCCAGTACTTC
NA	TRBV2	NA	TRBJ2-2	CASSVNRRTGELFF	TGTGCCAGCAGTGTGAACAGACGCACCGGGGAGCTGTTTTTT
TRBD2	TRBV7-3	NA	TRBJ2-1	CASSPGTSGIVLFF	TGTGCCAGCAGCCCCGGGACTAGCGGGATCGTGCTGTTCTTC
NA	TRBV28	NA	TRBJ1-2	CASRPNTNYGYTF	TGTGCCAGCAGACCGAACACTAACTATGGCTACACCTTC
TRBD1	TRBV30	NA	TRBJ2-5	CAWSPGGETQYF	TGTGCCTGGAGCCCAGGGGGAGAGACCCAGTACTTC
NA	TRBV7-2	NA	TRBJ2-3	CASSLSRSTDTQYF	TGTGCCAGCAGCCTATCTAGAAGCACAGATACGCAGTATTTT
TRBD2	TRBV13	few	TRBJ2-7	CASSRTSGSYEQYF	TGTGCCAGCAGCCGGACTAGCGGATCCTACGAGCAGTACTTC
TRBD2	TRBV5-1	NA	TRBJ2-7	CASSRTSGSYEQYF	TGCGCCAGCAGCAGGACTAGCGGGAGCTACGAGCAGTACTTC
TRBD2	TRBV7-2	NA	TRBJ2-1	CASTSRTSGNNEQFF	TGTGCCAGCACCTCAAGGACTAGCGGAAACAATGAGCAGTTCTTC
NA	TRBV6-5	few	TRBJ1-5	CASSYSGVNQPQHF	TGTGCCAGCAGTTACTCAGGGGTCAATCAGCCCCAGCATTTT
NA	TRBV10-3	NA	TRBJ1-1	CAISGEGDTEAFF	TGTGCCATCAGCGGGGAGGGCGACACTGAAGCTTTCTTT
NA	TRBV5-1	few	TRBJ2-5	CASSTQGETQYF	TGCGCCAGCAGCACACAGGGAGAGACCCAGTACTTC
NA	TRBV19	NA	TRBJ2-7	CASSLQGRDSYEQYF	TGTGCCAGTAGTCTACAGGGGCGGGACTCCTACGAGCAGTACTTC
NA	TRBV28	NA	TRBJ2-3	CASSFGGTDTQYF	TGTGCCAGCAGTTTCGGGGGCACAGATACGCAGTATTTT
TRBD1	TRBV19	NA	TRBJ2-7	CASSVRDSQNSYEQYF	TGTGCCAGTAGTGTTCGGGACAGCCAAAACTCCTACGAGCAGTACTTC
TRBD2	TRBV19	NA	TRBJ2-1	CASSKGGTRSEQFF	TGTGCCAGTAGTAAAGGAGGGACTAGGAGTGAGCAGTTCTTC